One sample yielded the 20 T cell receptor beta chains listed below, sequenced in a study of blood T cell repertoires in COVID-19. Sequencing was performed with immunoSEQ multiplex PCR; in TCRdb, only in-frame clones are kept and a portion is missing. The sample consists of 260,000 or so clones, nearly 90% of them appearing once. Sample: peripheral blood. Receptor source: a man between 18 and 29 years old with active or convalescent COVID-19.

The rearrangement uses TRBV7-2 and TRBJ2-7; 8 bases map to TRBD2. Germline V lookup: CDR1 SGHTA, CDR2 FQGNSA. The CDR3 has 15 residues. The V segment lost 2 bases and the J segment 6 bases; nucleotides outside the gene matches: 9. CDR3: CASSLWGGGLVEQYF. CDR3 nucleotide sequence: TGTGCCAGCAGCTTATGGGGCGGGGGGCTCGTCGAGCAGTACTTC.

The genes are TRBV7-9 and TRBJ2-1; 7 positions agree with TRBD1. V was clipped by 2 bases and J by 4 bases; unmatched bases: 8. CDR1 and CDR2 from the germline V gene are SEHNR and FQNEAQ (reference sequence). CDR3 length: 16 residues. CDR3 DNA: TGTGCCAGCAGCTTACAGGGACAGCTTCCTTACAATGAGCAGTTCTTC. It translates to CASSLQGQLPYNEQFF.

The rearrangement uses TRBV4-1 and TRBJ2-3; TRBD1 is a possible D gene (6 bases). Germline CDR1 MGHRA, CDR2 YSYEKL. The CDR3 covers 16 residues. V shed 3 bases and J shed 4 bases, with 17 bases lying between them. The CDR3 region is CASSQSGQSPPDTQYF. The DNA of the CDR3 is TGCGCCAGCAGCCAGTCGGGACAAAGCCCCCCAGATACGCAGTATTTT.

The CDR3 nucleotides are TGTGCCAGCAGTAACAGCCTTACCTACAATGAGCAGTTCTTC. Translating it yields CASSNSLTYNEQFF. This rearrangement joins TRBV6-2 or TRBV6-3 to TRBJ2-1; D call uncertain. Germline assignment: CDR1 MNHEY and CDR2 SVGEGT. Trimming pared 5 bases from V and 2 bases from J, leaving 10 bases between. The CDR3 consists of 14 residues.

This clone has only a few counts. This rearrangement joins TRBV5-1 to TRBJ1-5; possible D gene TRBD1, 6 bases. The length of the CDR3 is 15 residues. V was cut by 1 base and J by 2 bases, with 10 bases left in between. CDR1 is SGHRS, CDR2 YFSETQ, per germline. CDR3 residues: CASSLWGPGNQPQHF. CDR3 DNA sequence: TGCGCCAGCAGCTTGTGGGGGCCGGGCAATCAGCCCCAGCATTTT.

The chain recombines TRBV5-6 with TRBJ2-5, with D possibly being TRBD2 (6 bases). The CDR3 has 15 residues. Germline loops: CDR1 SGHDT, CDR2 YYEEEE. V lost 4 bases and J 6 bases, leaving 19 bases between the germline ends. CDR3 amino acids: CASSRRGAGTQTQYF. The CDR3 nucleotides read TGTGCCAGCAGCCGAAGAGGGGCGGGAACGCAGACCCAGTACTTC. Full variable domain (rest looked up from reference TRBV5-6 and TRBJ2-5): DAGVTQSPTHLIKTRGQQVTLRCSPKSGHDTVSWYQQALGQGPQFIFQYYEEEERQRGNFPDRFSGHQFPNYSSELNVNALLLGDSALYLCASSRRGAGTQTQYFGPGTRLLVL.

The CDR3 region has the DNA TGTGCCAGCAGTGACTCGATCCTAGGGGCGGATACGCAGTATTTT. Residues: CASSDSILGADTQYF. The genes are TRBV6-4 and TRBJ2-3, with D possibly TRBD1 on 5 matching bases. CDR1 MRHNA and CDR2 SNTAGT come from the germline V gene. Trimming shortened V by 0 bases and J by 6 bases, and 13 bases separated the two germline ends. The CDR3 is 15 amino acids.

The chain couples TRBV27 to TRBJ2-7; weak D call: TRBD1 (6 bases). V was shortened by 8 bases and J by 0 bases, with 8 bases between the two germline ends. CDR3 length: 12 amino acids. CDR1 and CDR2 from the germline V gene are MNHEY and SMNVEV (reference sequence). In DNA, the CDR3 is TGTGCCAGCGGGGGCACCTCCTACGAGCAGTACTTC. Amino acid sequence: CASGGTSYEQYF.

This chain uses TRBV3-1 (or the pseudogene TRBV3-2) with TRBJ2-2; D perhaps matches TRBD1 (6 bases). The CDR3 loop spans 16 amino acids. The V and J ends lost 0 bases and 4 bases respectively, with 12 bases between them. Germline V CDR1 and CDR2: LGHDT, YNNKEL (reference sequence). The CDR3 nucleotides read TGTGCCAGCAGCCAAGATTCGTACAGGGCCACCGGGGAGCTGTTTTTT. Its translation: CASSQDSYRATGELFF.

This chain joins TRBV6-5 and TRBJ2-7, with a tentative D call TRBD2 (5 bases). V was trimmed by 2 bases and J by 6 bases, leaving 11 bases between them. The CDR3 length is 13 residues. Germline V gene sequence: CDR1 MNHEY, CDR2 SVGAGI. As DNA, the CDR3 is TGTGCCAGCAGTTACCGGGGTCTGGGCGAGCAGTACTTC. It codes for CASSYRGLGEQYF.

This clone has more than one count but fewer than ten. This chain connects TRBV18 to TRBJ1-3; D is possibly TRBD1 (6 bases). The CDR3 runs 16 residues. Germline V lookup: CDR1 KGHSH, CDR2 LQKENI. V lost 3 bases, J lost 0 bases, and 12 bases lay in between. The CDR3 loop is CASSPRTADSGNTIYF. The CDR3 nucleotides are TGTGCCAGCTCACCGAGGACAGCCGACTCTGGAAACACCATATATTTT.

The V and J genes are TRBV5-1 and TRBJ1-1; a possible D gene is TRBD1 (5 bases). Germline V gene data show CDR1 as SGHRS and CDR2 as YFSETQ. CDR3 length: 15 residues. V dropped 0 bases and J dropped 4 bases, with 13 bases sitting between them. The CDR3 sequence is CASSLVPGVSTEAFF. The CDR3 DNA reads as TGCGCCAGCAGCTTGGTTCCGGGGGTTAGCACTGAAGCTTTCTTT.

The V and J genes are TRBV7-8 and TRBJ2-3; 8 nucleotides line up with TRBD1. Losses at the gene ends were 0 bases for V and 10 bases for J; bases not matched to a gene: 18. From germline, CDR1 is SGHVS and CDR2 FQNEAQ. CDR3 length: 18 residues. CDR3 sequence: CASSLAGVDLRPDRAQYF. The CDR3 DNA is TGTGCCAGCAGCTTAGCTGGAGTTGATTTGCGGCCGGACAGGGCGCAGTATTTT.

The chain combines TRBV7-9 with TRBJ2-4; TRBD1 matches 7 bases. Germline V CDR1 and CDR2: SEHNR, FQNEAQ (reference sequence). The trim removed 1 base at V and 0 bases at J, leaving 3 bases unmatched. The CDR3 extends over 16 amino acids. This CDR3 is CASSLVDREAKNIQYF. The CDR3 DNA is TGTGCCAGCAGCTTAGTTGACAGGGAAGCCAAAAACATTCAGTACTTC.

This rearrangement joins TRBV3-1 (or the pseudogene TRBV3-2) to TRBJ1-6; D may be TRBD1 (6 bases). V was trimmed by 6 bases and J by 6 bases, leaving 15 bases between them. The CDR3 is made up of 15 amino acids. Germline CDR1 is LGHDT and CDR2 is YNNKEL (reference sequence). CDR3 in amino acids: CASRETGRSNSPLHF. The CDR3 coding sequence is TGTGCCAGCAGGGAAACAGGGAGAAGTAATTCACCCCTCCACTTT.

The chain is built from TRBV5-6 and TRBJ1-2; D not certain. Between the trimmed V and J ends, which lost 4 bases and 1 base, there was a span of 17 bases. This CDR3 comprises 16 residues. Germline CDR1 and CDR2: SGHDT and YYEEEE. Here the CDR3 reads CASSLVRPGGNYGYTF. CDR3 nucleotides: TGTGCCAGCAGCCTGGTCAGGCCGGGAGGTAACTATGGCTACACCTTC.

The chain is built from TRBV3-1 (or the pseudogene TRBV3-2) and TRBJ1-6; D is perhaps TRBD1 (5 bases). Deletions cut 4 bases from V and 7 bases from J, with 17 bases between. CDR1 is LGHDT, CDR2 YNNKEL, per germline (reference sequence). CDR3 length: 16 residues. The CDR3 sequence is CASSRTTGGRNSPLHF. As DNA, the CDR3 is TGTGCCAGCAGCCGCACCACCGGGGGAAGGAATTCACCCCTCCACTTT.

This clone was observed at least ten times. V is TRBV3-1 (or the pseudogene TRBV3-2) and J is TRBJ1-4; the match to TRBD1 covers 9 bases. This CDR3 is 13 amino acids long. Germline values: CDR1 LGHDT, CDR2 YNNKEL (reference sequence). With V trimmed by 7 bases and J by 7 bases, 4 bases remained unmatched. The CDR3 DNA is TGTGCCAGCAACAGGGGGCTGGGTGAAAAACTGTTTTTT. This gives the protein CASNRGLGEKLFF.

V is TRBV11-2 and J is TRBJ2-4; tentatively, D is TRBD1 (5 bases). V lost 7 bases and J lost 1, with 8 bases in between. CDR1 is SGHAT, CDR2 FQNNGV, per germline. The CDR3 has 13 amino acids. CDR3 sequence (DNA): TGTGCCAGCAAGAGACAGGCCAAAAACATTCAGTACTTC. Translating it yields CASKRQAKNIQYF.

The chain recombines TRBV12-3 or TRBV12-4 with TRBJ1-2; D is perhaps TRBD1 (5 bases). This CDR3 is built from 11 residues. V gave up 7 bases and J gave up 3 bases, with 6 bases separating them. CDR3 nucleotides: TGTGCCAGCACACAGGACTATGGCTACACCTTC. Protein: CASTQDYGYTF.